These 30 T cell receptor beta chains were sequenced from one sample in a study of CD8+CD57+ T cells in acquired aplastic anemia. The authors sequenced patients whose flow cytometry had shown CD8+CD57+ cell expansion. Both TCR beta VDJ combination and CDR3 sequence profiling were carried out. Genomic DNA was the template for this profiling. Each CDR3 protein gets one entry after TCRdb re-called the reads with MiXCR. This sample has about 150,000 distinct CDR3 sequences, with approximately 52% found just once. Specimen: sorted CD4+, CD8+, or CD8+CD57+ T cells (not recorded which) from PBMCs. All receptors derive from a human donor with aplastic anemia.

The rearrangement joins TRBV28 to TRBJ2-7; D remains ambiguous. V lost 6 bases and J lost 0, with 12 bases in between. This CDR3 region has 14 residues. The germline gives CDR1 MDHEN, CDR2 SYDVKM. The CDR3 loop reads CASSLGILSYEQYF. DNA for the CDR3: TGTGCCAGCAGCCTGGGGATCCTCTCCTACGAGCAGTACTTC.

This clonotype appeared many times. The rearrangement links TRBV9 to TRBJ2-3; maybe TRBD1 (6 bases). The CDR3 loop spans 17 amino acids. V shed 3 bases and J shed 2 bases, with 19 bases lying between them. Looked up from germline, CDR1 is SGDLS and CDR2 is YYNGEE. CDR3 sequence (DNA): TGTGCCAGCAGCGGGGGCATTACAGGGCGATCCACAGATACGCAGTATTTT. Amino acid sequence: CASSGGITGRSTDTQYF.

At least ten counts were recorded for this clonotype. This chain joins TRBV4-1 and TRBJ2-3; 7 bases match TRBD1. The CDR3 loop spans 15 amino acids. The ends lost 1 base at V and 6 bases at J; junction bases unmatched: 7. The germline CDR1 and CDR2 sequences are MGHRA and YSYEKL. CDR3 sequence (DNA): TGCGCCAGCAGCCAAGTGGCAGGGGGAACTGATACGCAGTATTTT. Translated, it gives CASSQVAGGTDTQYF.

This clonotype came up a few times. The chain uses TRBV4-2 and TRBJ2-7, with TRBD2 matching over 8 bases. CDR3 length: 18 residues. V shed 0 bases and J 3 bases; nucleotides not matched to a gene: 13. Per germline, CDR1 LGHNA and CDR2 YNFKEQ. CDR3 region: CASSQDPSTGGRDYEQYF. CDR3 nucleotide sequence: TGTGCCAGCAGCCAAGATCCTTCGACGGGGGGGCGCGACTACGAGCAGTACTTC.

This clonotype has just a few counts. This clone may be a read error of a much larger clone one base away. The gene calls are TRBV19 and TRBJ2-1; D might be TRBD1 or TRBD2, each matching 5 bases. This CDR3 contains 16 residues. V was cut by 7 bases and J by 2 bases, with 18 bases left in between. Germline CDR1 is LNHDA and CDR2 is SQIVND (reference sequence). The CDR3: CASMGRGVRPYNEQFF. The CDR3 nucleotides are TGTGCCAGTATGGGGCGAGGGGTCCGCCCCTACAATGAGCAGTTCTTC.

The rearrangement links TRBV19 to TRBJ1-5; D is ambiguous. The CDR3 covers 14 residues. The V gene's germline CDR1 is LNHDA and CDR2 SQIVND (reference sequence). Deletions cut 6 bases from V and 1 base from J, with 10 bases between. CDR3 protein: CASRPTVSNQPQHF. The DNA for the CDR3 is TGTGCCAGTAGGCCTACAGTAAGCAATCAGCCCCAGCATTTT.

This clonotype was recorded at least ten times. The genes are TRBV2 and TRBJ2-2, with TRBD2 matching 9 bases. This CDR3 has 13 amino acids. Germline values: CDR1 SNHLY, CDR2 FYNNEI. Trimming cost V 8 bases and J 4 bases; bases outside gene matches: 2. CDR3 protein: CASGTSLTGELFF. CDR3 DNA: TGTGCCAGCGGGACTAGCCTCACCGGGGAGCTGTTTTTT.

J is TRBJ1-5 and V is TRBV15; TRBD1 agrees at 10 bases. J lost 4 bases, V lost 5 bases, and 5 bases had no gene match. Germline CDR1 is LNHNV and CDR2 is YYDKDF (reference sequence). The CDR3 is made up of 15 amino acids. This CDR3 is CATSARTGGNQPQHF. CDR3 DNA sequence: TGTGCCACCAGCGCACGGACAGGGGGTAATCAGCCCCAGCATTTT.

This chain uses TRBV29-1 with TRBJ1-2; 9 nucleotides align to TRBD1. Per the germline V gene, CDR1 is SQVTM and CDR2 is ANQGSEA. J gave up 8 bases and V 6 bases, and 10 bases lay outside the gene matches. This CDR3 spans 13 amino acids. CDR3: CSVMRTGGAGYTF. The CDR3 bases are TGCAGCGTCATGAGAACAGGGGGCGCAGGCTACACCTTC.

For this clonotype: This may arise from a read error, as a much more abundant clone is one base away. J is TRBJ2-7 and V is TRBV6-5, with D maybe TRBD2 (6 bases). Trimming removed 4 bases at V and 1 base at J, with 11 bases between. Germline CDR1 and CDR2: MNHEY and SVGAGI. The CDR3 consists of 14 residues. CDR3 sequence: CASSSVGLSYEQYF. CDR3 in DNA: TGTGCCAGCAGTTCGGTGGGACTTTCCTACGAGCAGTACTTC.

The table lists this clonotype with many counts. The chain links TRBV12-5 to TRBJ1-1, with no clear D. Germline V gene sequence: CDR1 LGHNT, CDR2 FRNRAP. With 5 bases removed from V and 5 bases from J, the gap between germline ends came to 6 bases. The CDR3 is 11 amino acids. CDR3 DNA sequence: TGTGCTAGTGGTGCGCGGACTGAAGCTTTCTTT. Translating gives CASGARTEAFF.

The gene calls are TRBV6-1 and TRBJ2-7; possibly TRBD1 or TRBD2 for D (5 bases each). Looked up from germline, CDR1 is MNHNS and CDR2 is SASEGT. The CDR3 length is 15 residues. Trimming took off 6 bases at V and 0 bases at J, with 15 bases between the two ends. The CDR3 reads CASSPLAGSSYEQYF. CDR3 nucleotides: TGTGCCAGCAGCCCCCTCGCAGGGAGCTCCTACGAGCAGTACTTC.

This chain connects TRBV20-1 to TRBJ2-1; 9 bases line up with TRBD2. Germline lookup yields CDR1 DFQATT and CDR2 SNEGSKA (reference sequence). The ends lost 6 bases at V and 8 bases at J; junction bases unmatched: 14. The CDR3 covers 15 residues. The CDR3, as DNA: TGCAGTGCCAGCAGACGCGGGGGGGACACGGATGAGCAGTTCTTC. Amino acid sequence: CSASRRGGDTDEQFF.

The chain has TRBV7-6 and TRBJ2-5; 14 bases agree with TRBD2. Germline CDR1 and CDR2: SGHVS and FNYEAQ. The CDR3 has 18 amino acids. With 5 bases clipped from V and 0 bases from J, the junction kept 8 bases outside the gene matches. The CDR3 spells CASSLGTSGGPYQETQYF. The CDR3 bases are TGTGCCAGCAGCCTCGGGACTAGCGGGGGCCCGTACCAAGAGACCCAGTACTTC.

V gene TRBV29-1 combines with J gene TRBJ2-7; either TRBD1 or TRBD2 may fit D (5 bases each). The CDR3 is made up of 12 amino acids. Per the germline V gene, CDR1 is SQVTM and CDR2 is ANQGSEA. Trimming took off 4 bases at V and 3 bases at J, with 10 bases between the two ends. CDR3: CSVVQGDYEQYF. CDR3 sequence (DNA): TGCAGCGTTGTCCAGGGAGACTACGAGCAGTACTTC.

The V call is TRBV11-2, the J call TRBJ2-3; TRBD2 aligns across 8 bases. Germline CDR1 is SGHAT and CDR2 is FQNNGV. The CDR3 totals 15 residues. J lost 5 bases, V lost 10 bases, and 14 bases had no gene match. The CDR3 coding sequence is TGTGCCATTTCCGTGGGTCGGGGGGGCCTAGATACGCAGTATTTT. This gives the protein CAISVGRGGLDTQYF.

This clonotype has a single count. The chain joins TRBV29-1 to TRBJ2-5; 15 bases align to TRBD2. With V trimmed by 6 bases and J by 5 bases, 4 bases remained unmatched. The CDR3 is made up of 14 amino acids. Germline assignment: CDR1 SQVTM and CDR2 ANQGSEA. DNA of the CDR3: TGCAGCGTCGGACTAGCGGGGGGGCATGAGACCCAGTACTTC. Its protein is CSVGLAGGHETQYF.

The rearrangement joins TRBV29-1 to TRBJ2-7; tentative D call: TRBD1 (6 bases). Germline CDR1 and CDR2: SQVTM and ANQGSEA. The CDR3 is made up of 13 amino acids. Trimming took 4 bases from V and 3 from J, leaving 13 bases between them. The CDR3 here is CSVVGQGHYEQYF. The CDR3 DNA follows: TGCAGCGTTGTGGGCCAGGGGCACTACGAGCAGTACTTC.

In this sample, this clonotype turned up many times. The chain has TRBV11-1 and TRBJ1-5; 10 positions agree with TRBD1. CDR1 SGHAT and CDR2 FQDESV come from the germline V gene (reference sequence). Unmatched junction bases numbered 4, after V lost 1 base and J lost 4 bases. The CDR3 loop spans 16 amino acids. The CDR3 DNA reads TGTGCCAGCAGCTTAGGCCTGGGACAGGGGAATCAGCCCCAGCATTTT. This gives the protein CASSLGLGQGNQPQHF.

V is TRBV10-1 and J is TRBJ2-7; 9 nucleotides match TRBD2. The germline V gene has CDR1 WNHNN and CDR2 SYGVQD (reference sequence). CDR3 size: 15 residues. Trimming removed 1 base from V and 3 bases from J; junction bases left unmatched: 4. CDR3 in amino acids: CASSELTSGHYEQYF. The CDR3 DNA reads TGCGCCAGCAGTGAGTTGACTAGCGGCCACTACGAGCAGTACTTC.

In its sample, this clonotype was seen a few times. A junction boundary mismatches the germline segment, possibly from a read error. This chain uses TRBV12-3 or TRBV12-4 with TRBJ2-5; 8 bases map to TRBD1. This CDR3 has 17 residues. The CDR3 nucleotides read TGTGCCAGCAGCGTCGCAGGGGGCGTAGCAGGTCAAGAGGCCCAGTACTTC. Amino acids: CASSVAGGVAGQEAQYF.

This clonotype has more than one count but fewer than ten. Compared with germline, one end of the junction differs, possibly owing to a read error. The chain couples TRBV5-5 to TRBJ2-7; D uncertain. CDR1 is SGHKS, CDR2 YYEKEE, per germline (reference sequence). The CDR3 is 12 amino acids. In DNA form, the CDR3 reads TGTGCCGGCAGCTTGGGGTCCTACGAGCAGTACTTC. It encodes CAGSLGSYEQYF.

This clonotype was observed a handful of times. The chain employs TRBV10-3 and TRBJ2-7; the D gene is possibly TRBD1 (5 bases). V was trimmed by 0 bases and J by 1 base, leaving 10 bases between them. Germline V gene data show CDR1 as ENHRY and CDR2 as SYGVKD. The CDR3 is 15 residues long. The CDR3 nucleotides are TGTGCCATCAGTGAGTCGAAGGCAGGGTCCTACGAGCAGTACTTC. This encodes CAISESKAGSYEQYF.

V is TRBV6-2 or TRBV6-3 and J is TRBJ1-1; D is unclear. The CDR3 is 15 amino acids. The V end lost 2 bases, the J end lost 2 bases, and 12 bases lay between the germline ends. Germline lookup yields CDR1 MNHEY and CDR2 SVGEGT. The CDR3 DNA reads TGTGCCAGCAGTTACGTGGCAGGAATTAACACTGAAGCTTTCTTT. Residues: CASSYVAGINTEAFF.

This chain links TRBV10-3 with TRBJ2-7; D uncertain. This CDR3 is 15 amino acids long. Trimming took 0 bases from V and 0 from J, leaving 9 bases between them. Germline V gene lookup returns CDR1 ENHRY and CDR2 SYGVKD. The CDR3 bases are TGTGCCATCAGTGAGTCGGCCCGGATCTCCTACGAGCAGTACTTC. It specifies CAISESARISYEQYF.

There are many counts of this clonotype. This sequence joins TRBV27 and TRBJ1-2, with 10 positions matching TRBD1. CDR1 is MNHEY, CDR2 SMNVEV, per germline (reference sequence). Trimming cost V 5 bases and J 6 bases; bases outside gene matches: 6. This CDR3 spans 14 amino acids. DNA of the CDR3: TGTGCCAGCAGTCCATGGACAGGGGGTAATGGCTACACCTTC. This gives the protein CASSPWTGGNGYTF.

Only a few counts were recorded for this clonotype. A read error may explain this, as a much larger clone is one base away. This chain links TRBV6-1 with TRBJ2-4; 7 nucleotides match TRBD2. The V and J ends lost 3 bases and 9 bases, in that order; junction bases with no gene match: 8. CDR3 length equals 14 residues. From germline, CDR1 is MNHNS and CDR2 SASEGT. The CDR3 loop is CASSDEGGGSIQYF. CDR3 bases: TGTGCCAGCAGTGATGAGGGCGGGGGAAGCATTCAGTACTTC.

The V call is TRBV7-9, the J call TRBJ2-5, with 7 nucleotides matching TRBD2. Unmatched junction bases numbered 5, after V lost 5 bases and J lost 5 bases. The germline CDR1 and CDR2 sequences are SEHNR and FQNEAQ (reference sequence). This CDR3 spans 13 amino acids. The CDR3 sequence is CASSQVGGETQYF. The CDR3 bases are TGTGCCAGCAGCCAAGTGGGGGGGGAGACCCAGTACTTC.

The V call is TRBV5-6, the J call TRBJ2-7; D remains unclear. This CDR3 spans 14 amino acids. Trimming took off 0 bases at V and 6 bases at J, with 13 bases between the two ends. Looked up from germline, CDR1 is SGHDT and CDR2 is YYEEEE. The CDR3 here is CASSLAADPFEQYF. The DNA for the CDR3 is TGTGCCAGCAGCTTGGCCGCAGATCCTTTCGAGCAGTACTTC.

This clonotype was picked up a small number of times. This sequence joins TRBV6-1 and TRBJ2-3; 9 nucleotides align to TRBD2. V shed 1 base, J shed 5 bases, and the junction held 4 bases outside the gene matches. CDR3 size: 15 residues. The germline V gene has CDR1 MNHNS and CDR2 SASEGT. The chain's CDR3 is CASSEGRGGGDTQYF. The CDR3 nucleotides read TGTGCCAGCAGTGAAGGGCGGGGGGGCGGAGATACGCAGTATTTT.